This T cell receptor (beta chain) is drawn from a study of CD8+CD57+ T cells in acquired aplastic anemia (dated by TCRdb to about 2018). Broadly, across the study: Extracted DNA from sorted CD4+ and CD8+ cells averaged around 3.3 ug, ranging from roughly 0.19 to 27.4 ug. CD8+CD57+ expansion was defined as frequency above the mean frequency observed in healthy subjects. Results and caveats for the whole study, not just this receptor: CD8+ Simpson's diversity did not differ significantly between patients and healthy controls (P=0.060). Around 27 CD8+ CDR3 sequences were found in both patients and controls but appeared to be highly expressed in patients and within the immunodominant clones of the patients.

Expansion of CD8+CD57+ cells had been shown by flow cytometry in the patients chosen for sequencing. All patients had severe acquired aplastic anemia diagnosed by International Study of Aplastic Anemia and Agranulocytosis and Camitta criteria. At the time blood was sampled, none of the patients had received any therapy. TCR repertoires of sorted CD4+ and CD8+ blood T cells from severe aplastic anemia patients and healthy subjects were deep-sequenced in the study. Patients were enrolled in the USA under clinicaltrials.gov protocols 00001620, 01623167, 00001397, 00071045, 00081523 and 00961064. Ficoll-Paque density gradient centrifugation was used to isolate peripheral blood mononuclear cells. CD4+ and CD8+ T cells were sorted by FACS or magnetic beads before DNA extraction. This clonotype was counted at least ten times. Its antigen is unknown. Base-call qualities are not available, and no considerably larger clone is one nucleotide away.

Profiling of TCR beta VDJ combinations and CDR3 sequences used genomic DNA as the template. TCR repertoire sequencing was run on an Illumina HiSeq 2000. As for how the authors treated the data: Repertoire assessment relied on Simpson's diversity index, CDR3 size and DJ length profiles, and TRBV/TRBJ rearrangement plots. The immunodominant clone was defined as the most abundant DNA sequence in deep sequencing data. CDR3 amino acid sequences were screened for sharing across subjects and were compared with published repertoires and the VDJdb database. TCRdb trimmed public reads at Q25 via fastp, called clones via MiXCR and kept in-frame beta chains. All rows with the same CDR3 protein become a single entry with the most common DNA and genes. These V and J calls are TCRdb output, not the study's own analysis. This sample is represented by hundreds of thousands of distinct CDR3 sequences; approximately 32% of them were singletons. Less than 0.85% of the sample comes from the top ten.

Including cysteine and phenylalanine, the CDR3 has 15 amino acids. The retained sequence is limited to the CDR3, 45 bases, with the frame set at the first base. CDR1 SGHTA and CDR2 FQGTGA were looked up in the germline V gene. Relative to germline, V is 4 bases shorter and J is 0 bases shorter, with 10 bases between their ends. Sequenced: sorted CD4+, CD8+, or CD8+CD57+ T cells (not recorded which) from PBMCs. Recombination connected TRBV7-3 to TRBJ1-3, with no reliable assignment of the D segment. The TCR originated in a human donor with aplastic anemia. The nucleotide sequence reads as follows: TGTGCCAGCAGCTCTGCGGGCAGCTCTGGAAACACCATATATTTT. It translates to CASSSAGSSGNTIYF.